Listed below are T cell receptor beta chains from one sample, sequenced in a study of beta chain features in type 1 diabetes. Some clones are missing from TCRdb's copy, which holds only in-frame ones; the method was immunoSEQ multiplex PCR. The sample has approximately 600,000 clones, 9.5% to 15% seen once. The sample was naive CD4+ T cells from blood. All receptors derive from a young man with type 1 diabetes. CDR3s include the opening cysteine and the closing phenylalanine or tryptophan. The D gene is left open where the match is weak. Only some rows state a clone size, as once, few, many or a class for expanded clones.

- - TRBJ1-1 TRBV5-1 CASSPQGGTEAFF TGCGCCAGCAGCCCACAGGGTGGGACTGAAGCTTTCTTT
- - TRBJ2-3 TRBV7-9 CASTPEGTQYF TGTGCCAGCACCCCTGAGGGTACGCAGTATTTT
- few TRBJ1-6 TRBV9 CASSVEQGSPLHF TGTGCCAGCAGCGTAGAACAGGGTTCACCCCTCCACTTT
- few TRBJ2-7 TRBV19 CASSIRAGSSYEQYF TGTGCCAGTAGTATCCGGGCAGGGAGCTCCTACGAGCAGTACTTC
TRBD1 - TRBJ2-7 TRBV7-2 CASSSRGQASYEQYF TGTGCCAGCAGCTCCAGGGGACAGGCTAGCTACGAGCAGTACTTC
TRBD2 - TRBJ2-5 TRBV5-1 CASSSTILAGVEETQYF TGCGCCAGCAGCTCTACTATACTAGCGGGGGTAGAAGAGACCCAGTACTTC
- few TRBJ1-6 TRBV7-9 CASSLDRRDSPLHF TGTGCCAGCAGCTTAGATAGAAGAGATTCACCCCTCCACTTT
- few TRBJ2-3 TRBV5-1 CASSSTRSSSTDTQYF TGCGCCAGCAGCTCAACGCGGTCTTCTAGCACAGATACGCAGTATTTT
- few TRBJ2-7 TRBV2 CASSEERPGEQYF TGTGCCAGCAGTGAAGAACGTCCCGGCGAGCAGTACTTC
- few TRBJ2-2 TRBV14 CASSQDRWTVFSGELFF TGTGCCAGCAGCCAAGATAGATGGACAGTCTTTAGCGGGGAGCTGTTTTTT
TRBD1 - TRBJ2-7 TRBV7-2 CASSWDRGSYEQYF TGTGCCAGCAGCTGGGACAGGGGGTCCTACGAGCAGTACTTC
TRBD1 - TRBJ2-7 TRBV7-2 CASSLGTDSAEQYF TGTGCCAGCAGCTTGGGGACAGACTCGGCCGAGCAGTACTTC
- - TRBJ2-5 TRBV7-9 CASSSLTRVAQYF TGTGCCAGCAGCTCATTGACTAGGGTAGCCCAGTACTTC
- - TRBJ2-3 TRBV14 CASSQEVTQYF TGTGCCAGCAGCCAAGAGGTGACGCAGTATTTT
TRBD1 few TRBJ2-1 TRBV5-4 CASSKRQGSDEQFF TGTGCCAGCAGCAAACGACAGGGTAGCGATGAGCAGTTCTTC
- few TRBJ1-6 TRBV7-9 CASSLGTAILQNSPLHF TGTGCCAGCAGCTTGGGTACGGCGATACTACAGAATTCACCCCTCCACTTT
TRBD1 few TRBJ1-2 TRBV29-1 CSAEGQIAASYTF TGCAGCGCAGAGGGACAGATTGCCGCCAGCTACACCTTC
TRBD1 few TRBJ1-2 TRBV2 CASSLQGARGYTF TGTGCCAGCAGTTTACAGGGGGCCAGAGGCTACACCTTC
- few TRBJ2-3 TRBV7-6 CASSPLPQVTDTQYF TGTGCCAGCAGCCCCCTACCCCAGGTCACAGATACGCAGTATTTT
- - TRBJ1-5 TRBV19 CASSIEGSTQPQHF TGTGCCAGTAGTATAGAGGGGTCGACGCAGCCCCAGCATTTT
- - TRBJ2-1 TRBV28 CASGRNEQFF TGTGCCAGCGGTAGAAATGAGCAGTTCTTC
- few TRBJ1-5 TRBV5-4 CASSYRVVQDQPQHF TGTGCCAGCAGCTATAGGGTCGTTCAGGATCAGCCCCAGCATTTT
- few TRBJ2-7 TRBV4-3 CASNGLHSYEQYF TGCGCCAGCAACGGGCTACACTCCTACGAGCAGTACTTC
- few TRBJ2-4 TRBV6-1 CASRRVGVKNIQYF TGTGCCAGCAGAAGAGTGGGTGTCAAAAACATTCAGTACTTC
- few TRBJ2-7 TRBV7-2 CASSLVPFSEHEQYF TGTGCCAGCAGCTTAGTCCCCTTTTCGGAGCACGAGCAGTACTTC
- few TRBJ2-1 TRBV7-2 CASSLGGQGSYNEQFF TGTGCCAGCAGCTTAGGAGGGCAGGGGAGCTACAATGAGCAGTTCTTC
- - TRBJ1-2 TRBV28 CASRYGNGYTF TGTGCCAGCAGATACGGGAATGGCTACACCTTC
TRBD1 - TRBJ2-7 TRBV5-1 CASSDPGQVPTEQYF TGCGCCAGCAGCGATCCGGGACAGGTTCCTACCGAGCAGTACTTC
TRBD1 few TRBJ2-1 TRBV5-4 CASSLPGPGQIYNEQFF TGTGCCAGCAGCCTACCCGGACCGGGACAGATATACAATGAGCAGTTCTTC
- - TRBJ2-5 TRBV2 CASSVETQYF TGTGCCAGCAGTGTAGAGACCCAGTACTTC
TRBD1 - TRBJ2-7 TRBV5-1 CASSFVQGAYEQYF TGCGCCAGCAGTTTCGTTCAGGGGGCCTACGAGCAGTACTTC
- - TRBJ2-3 TRBV6-5 CASSYSRPLTDTQYF TGTGCCAGCAGTTACTCCAGGCCCCTCACAGATACGCAGTATTTT
TRBD2 few TRBJ2-7 TRBV27 CASSLEMSGEYEQYF TGTGCCAGCAGTTTAGAAATGAGCGGGGAGTACGAGCAGTACTTC
- - TRBJ2-7 TRBV13 CASSPRGGGASYEQYF TGTGCCAGCAGCCCCCGTGGAGGGGGGGCCTCCTACGAGCAGTACTTC
- - TRBJ2-7 TRBV7-7 CASSSNLDSYEQYF TGTGCTAGCAGCTCCAACCTTGACAGCTACGAGCAGTACTTC
TRBD1 - TRBJ2-3 TRBV27 CASSLGPRQGARNTQYF TGTGCCAGCAGTTTAGGTCCGAGACAGGGGGCGCGGAATACGCAGTATTTT
- - TRBJ1-1 TRBV18 CASSPQGENTEAFF TGTGCCAGCTCACCTCAAGGGGAGAACACTGAAGCTTTCTTT
- few TRBJ2-1 TRBV7-2 CASTWDFYNEQFF TGTGCCAGCACCTGGGACTTCTACAATGAGCAGTTCTTC
TRBD2 few TRBJ2-5 TRBV16 CASAPGLAGETQYF TGTGCCAGCGCACCGGGACTAGCGGGGGAGACCCAGTACTTC
- few TRBJ2-7 TRBV7-2 CASSLFPGTGWEQYF TGTGCCAGCAGCTTATTTCCCGGGACGGGGTGGGAGCAGTACTTC